The rows below give T cell receptor beta chains drawn from one sample of a study of identical twins. TCRdb fed the 5' RACE reads into MiXCR, producing one record per CDR3 protein. The sample includes roughly 1,500,000 distinct CDR3 sequences, about 31% of them seen just once. Sample: cord blood. Every receptor here comes from a newborn girl in good health. The CDR3 runs from the conserved cysteine through the conserved F or W. Fields, in order: D gene, clone size, V gene, J gene, CDR3 protein, CDR3 DNA. A D gene is named only where the DNA matches it firmly. A row's size may be missing; if present it is once, few, many or a size class.

D gene: NA
clone size: NA
V gene: TRBV6-5
J gene: TRBJ1-1
CDR3 protein: CASSYGGLTEAFF
CDR3 DNA: TGTGCCAGCAGTTACGGGGGACTGACTGAAGCTTTCTTT

D gene: NA
clone size: NA
V gene: TRBV7-2
J gene: TRBJ2-1
CDR3 protein: CASSQTDEQFF
CDR3 DNA: TGTGCCAGCAGCCAGACGGATGAGCAGTTCTTC

D gene: NA
clone size: NA
V gene: TRBV12-3/TRBV12-4
J gene: TRBJ2-2
CDR3 protein: CASRPGTNTGELFF
CDR3 DNA: TGTGCCAGCAGGCCCGGGACAAATACCGGGGAGCTGTTTTTT

D gene: NA
clone size: few
V gene: TRBV3-1
J gene: TRBJ2-1
CDR3 protein: CASSPGQGRQFF
CDR3 DNA: TGTGCCAGCAGCCCGGGCCAGGGACGGCAGTTCTTC

D gene: NA
clone size: few
V gene: TRBV2
J gene: TRBJ2-1
CDR3 protein: CASSEAARVVNNEQFF
CDR3 DNA: TGTGCCAGCAGTGAAGCAGCTAGGGTAGTAAACAATGAGCAGTTCTTC

D gene: TRBD2
clone size: NA
V gene: TRBV7-2
J gene: TRBJ2-3
CDR3 protein: CASSNPGLAGTQYF
CDR3 DNA: TGTGCCAGCAGCAATCCGGGACTAGCGGGTACGCAGTATTTT

D gene: TRBD2
clone size: once
V gene: TRBV6-1
J gene: TRBJ2-7
CDR3 protein: CASSGQDGTRISYEQYF
CDR3 DNA: TGTGCCAGCAGTGGGCAAGATGGGACTAGGATTTCCTACGAGCAGTACTTC

D gene: NA
clone size: NA
V gene: TRBV18
J gene: TRBJ2-4
CDR3 protein: CASSPPRSGPKNIQYF
CDR3 DNA: TGTGCCAGCTCACCACCACGATCCGGGCCGAAAAACATTCAGTACTTC

D gene: NA
clone size: few
V gene: TRBV28
J gene: TRBJ2-1
CDR3 protein: CASRQQVDEQFF
CDR3 DNA: TGTGCCAGCAGGCAACAGGTGGATGAGCAGTTCTTC

D gene: TRBD1
clone size: few
V gene: TRBV5-4
J gene: TRBJ2-5
CDR3 protein: CASSPVRQGRETQYF
CDR3 DNA: TGTGCCAGCAGCCCAGTACGACAGGGCCGAGAGACCCAGTACTTC

D gene: TRBD2
clone size: NA
V gene: TRBV28
J gene: TRBJ2-3
CDR3 protein: CASSLWGGRITDTQYF
CDR3 DNA: TGTGCCAGCAGTTTATGGGGCGGGAGGATCACAGATACGCAGTATTTT

D gene: TRBD2
clone size: NA
V gene: TRBV20-1
J gene: TRBJ2-3
CDR3 protein: CSARVAGITDTQYF
CDR3 DNA: TGCAGTGCTAGAGTAGCGGGGATCACAGATACGCAGTATTTT

D gene: NA
clone size: NA
V gene: TRBV5-1
J gene: TRBJ1-5
CDR3 protein: CASSDSGTGNQPQHF
CDR3 DNA: TGCGCCAGCAGCGATTCCGGGACGGGCAATCAGCCCCAGCATTTT

D gene: TRBD1
clone size: few
V gene: TRBV11-2
J gene: TRBJ1-6
CDR3 protein: CASSFQGAGSPLHF
CDR3 DNA: TGTGCCAGCAGCTTCCAGGGGGCCGGTTCACCCCTCCACTTT

D gene: TRBD1
clone size: NA
V gene: TRBV7-2
J gene: TRBJ2-7
CDR3 protein: CASSLTPGQGEQYF
CDR3 DNA: TGTGCCAGCAGCTTAACCCCGGGACAGGGGGAGCAGTACTTC

D gene: NA
clone size: NA
V gene: TRBV29-1
J gene: TRBJ1-1
CDR3 protein: CSVGGQGRGAFF
CDR3 DNA: TGCAGCGTTGGCGGACAAGGGAGGGGGGCTTTCTTT

D gene: TRBD1
clone size: NA
V gene: TRBV15
J gene: TRBJ1-2
CDR3 protein: CATSRDRTGGYGYTF
CDR3 DNA: TGTGCCACCAGCAGAGATCGGACAGGGGGCTATGGCTACACCTTC

D gene: NA
clone size: few
V gene: TRBV20-1
J gene: TRBJ2-5
CDR3 protein: CSARDRILQETQYF
CDR3 DNA: TGCAGTGCTAGAGATCGAATACTCCAAGAGACCCAGTACTTC

D gene: NA
clone size: few
V gene: TRBV20-1
J gene: TRBJ2-5
CDR3 protein: CSASFKGTQYF
CDR3 DNA: TGCAGTGCCAGTTTTAAGGGGACCCAGTACTTC

D gene: NA
clone size: NA
V gene: TRBV5-4
J gene: TRBJ2-5
CDR3 protein: CASSLVGTTQETQYF
CDR3 DNA: TGTGCCAGCAGCTTGGTAGGGACGACACAAGAGACCCAGTACTTC

D gene: NA
clone size: many
V gene: TRBV29-1
J gene: TRBJ1-2
CDR3 protein: CSVATARFGYTF
CDR3 DNA: TGCAGCGTTGCTACCGCGAGGTTTGGCTACACCTTC

D gene: NA
clone size: few
V gene: TRBV21-1
J gene: TRBJ2-7
CDR3 protein: CASSKSKGGESYEQYF
CDR3 DNA: TGTGCCAGCAGCAAATCGAAGGGGGGAGAGTCCTACGAGCAGTACTTC

D gene: TRBD1
clone size: NA
V gene: TRBV19
J gene: TRBJ2-1
CDR3 protein: CASHRDRVYGEQFF
CDR3 DNA: TGTGCCAGTCACCGGGACAGGGTATATGGTGAGCAGTTCTTC

D gene: NA
clone size: few
V gene: TRBV14
J gene: TRBJ1-2
CDR3 protein: CASSQVLGAAGYTF
CDR3 DNA: TGTGCCAGCAGCCAAGTCTTAGGGGCAGCTGGCTACACCTTC

D gene: NA
clone size: NA
V gene: TRBV6-1
J gene: TRBJ2-7
CDR3 protein: CASSEELEYFHEQYF
CDR3 DNA: TGTGCCAGCAGTGAAGAGCTGGAGTACTTCCACGAGCAGTACTTC

D gene: NA
clone size: NA
V gene: TRBV7-2
J gene: TRBJ2-2
CDR3 protein: CASSLGHRLNTGELFF
CDR3 DNA: TGTGCCAGCAGCTTAGGACACAGGCTCAACACCGGGGAGCTGTTTTTT

D gene: NA
clone size: many
V gene: TRBV12-3/TRBV12-4
J gene: TRBJ2-1
CDR3 protein: CASSTGSNQFNEQFF
CDR3 DNA: TGTGCCAGCAGCACAGGCTCCAATCAATTCAATGAGCAGTTCTTC

D gene: NA
clone size: few
V gene: TRBV6-1
J gene: TRBJ2-3
CDR3 protein: CASSVRQTSTDTQYF
CDR3 DNA: TGTGCCAGCAGTGTTCGGCAGACTAGCACAGATACGCAGTATTTT

D gene: NA
clone size: NA
V gene: TRBV2
J gene: TRBJ2-7
CDR3 protein: CASREDGGGYNEQYF
CDR3 DNA: TGTGCCAGCAGGGAGGACGGGGGAGGCTACAATGAGCAGTACTTC

D gene: TRBD1
clone size: NA
V gene: TRBV11-2
J gene: TRBJ1-6
CDR3 protein: CASSPRTGWGSPLHF
CDR3 DNA: TGTGCCAGCAGCCCGCGGACAGGTTGGGGGTCACCCCTCCACTTT

D gene: NA
clone size: NA
V gene: TRBV5-1
J gene: TRBJ2-7
CDR3 protein: CASSLTAISYEQYF
CDR3 DNA: TGCGCCAGCAGCTTAACGGCTATCTCCTACGAGCAGTACTTC

D gene: TRBD1
clone size: NA
V gene: TRBV6-6
J gene: TRBJ2-5
CDR3 protein: CASSYSGGTGYGTQYF
CDR3 DNA: TGTGCCAGCAGTTACTCCGGGGGGACAGGGTACGGGACCCAGTACTTC

D gene: NA
clone size: NA
V gene: TRBV7-9
J gene: TRBJ2-1
CDR3 protein: CASSEAHLADSYNEQFF
CDR3 DNA: TGTGCCAGCAGCGAAGCCCACTTAGCGGATAGCTACAATGAGCAGTTCTTC

D gene: TRBD1
clone size: NA
V gene: TRBV10-3
J gene: TRBJ1-2
CDR3 protein: CAITGTGRSYGYTF
CDR3 DNA: TGTGCCATCACCGGGACAGGTCGCTCCTATGGCTACACCTTC

D gene: NA
clone size: NA
V gene: TRBV11-2
J gene: TRBJ1-2
CDR3 protein: CASSHGSTSPNYGYTF
CDR3 DNA: TGTGCCAGCAGCCACGGGTCTACCTCCCCTAACTATGGCTACACCTTC

D gene: NA
clone size: NA
V gene: TRBV12-3/TRBV12-4
J gene: TRBJ2-1
CDR3 protein: CASSSGRGGSYNEQFF
CDR3 DNA: TGTGCCAGCAGTTCAGGGCGGGGAGGCTCCTACAATGAGCAGTTCTTC

D gene: NA
clone size: few
V gene: TRBV10-3
J gene: TRBJ1-5
CDR3 protein: CANHDRQPQHF
CDR3 DNA: TGTGCCAATCATGACAGGCAGCCCCAGCATTTT

D gene: NA
clone size: few
V gene: TRBV20-1
J gene: TRBJ1-1
CDR3 protein: CSARAKAEAFF
CDR3 DNA: TGCAGTGCCCGGGCAAAGGCTGAAGCTTTCTTT

D gene: TRBD2
clone size: NA
V gene: TRBV20-1
J gene: TRBJ2-7
CDR3 protein: CSVRGGLDEQYF
CDR3 DNA: TGCAGTGTCCGGGGGGGCCTTGACGAGCAGTACTTC

D gene: TRBD2
clone size: NA
V gene: TRBV6-8
J gene: TRBJ2-1
CDR3 protein: CASAWDSGLAGSSYNEQFF
CDR3 DNA: TGTGCCAGCGCTTGGGATTCGGGACTAGCGGGGAGCTCCTACAATGAGCAGTTCTTC

D gene: TRBD2
clone size: NA
V gene: TRBV12-5
J gene: TRBJ2-2
CDR3 protein: CASGLWGTSRVTGELFF
CDR3 DNA: TGTGCTAGTGGTTTGTGGGGGACTAGCCGGGTCACCGGGGAGCTGTTTTTT

D gene: NA
clone size: few
V gene: TRBV4-2
J gene: TRBJ1-1
CDR3 protein: CASSQEGENTEAFF
CDR3 DNA: TGTGCCAGCAGCCAAGAAGGGGAGAACACTGAAGCTTTCTTT

D gene: NA
clone size: NA
V gene: TRBV7-9
J gene: TRBJ1-1
CDR3 protein: CASSSAGPEAFF
CDR3 DNA: TGTGCCAGCAGCTCCGCCGGCCCTGAAGCTTTCTTT

D gene: NA
clone size: NA
V gene: TRBV5-4
J gene: TRBJ1-2
CDR3 protein: CASSLRFDISGYTF
CDR3 DNA: TGTGCCAGCAGCTTGAGGTTCGACATAAGCGGCTACACCTTC

D gene: NA
clone size: NA
V gene: TRBV15
J gene: TRBJ2-3
CDR3 protein: CATSRDLVATQYF
CDR3 DNA: TGTGCCACCAGCAGAGATCTGGTAGCCACGCAGTATTTT

D gene: TRBD1
clone size: NA
V gene: TRBV6-1
J gene: TRBJ1-4
CDR3 protein: CASSPGQVRLITNEKLFF
CDR3 DNA: TGTGCCAGCAGTCCGGGACAGGTTCGGCTAATAACTAATGAAAAACTGTTTTTT

D gene: TRBD1
clone size: NA
V gene: TRBV28
J gene: TRBJ1-4
CDR3 protein: CASSVETGMGEKLFF
CDR3 DNA: TGTGCCAGCAGTGTAGAGACAGGGATGGGCGAAAAACTGTTTTTT

D gene: TRBD2
clone size: NA
V gene: TRBV25-1
J gene: TRBJ2-3
CDR3 protein: CASSDRGLAGGSDTQYF
CDR3 DNA: TGTGCCAGCAGTGATCGAGGACTAGCGGGAGGGTCGGATACGCAGTATTTT

D gene: TRBD2
clone size: NA
V gene: TRBV4-1
J gene: TRBJ2-1
CDR3 protein: CASSQFLAGDNEQFF
CDR3 DNA: TGCGCCAGCAGCCAATTCCTAGCGGGGGACAATGAGCAGTTCTTC

D gene: TRBD1
clone size: few
V gene: TRBV6-1
J gene: TRBJ2-7
CDR3 protein: CASTPSGQGSYEQYF
CDR3 DNA: TGTGCCAGCACCCCATCGGGACAGGGATCCTACGAGCAGTACTTC

D gene: NA
clone size: NA
V gene: TRBV4-1
J gene: TRBJ2-3
CDR3 protein: CASSQQGKDTQYF
CDR3 DNA: TGCGCCAGCAGCCAACAGGGGAAAGATACGCAGTATTTT

D gene: NA
clone size: few
V gene: TRBV11-2
J gene: TRBJ1-1
CDR3 protein: CASSLWGRGRGNTEAFF
CDR3 DNA: TGTGCCAGCAGCTTATGGGGACGGGGGCGCGGGAACACTGAAGCTTTCTTT

D gene: TRBD2
clone size: few
V gene: TRBV6-5
J gene: TRBJ2-7
CDR3 protein: CASSYLPSGGYEQYF
CDR3 DNA: TGTGCCAGCAGTTACTTGCCTAGCGGGGGGTACGAGCAGTACTTC

D gene: NA
clone size: NA
V gene: TRBV6-6
J gene: TRBJ1-5
CDR3 protein: CASSQLVNQPQHF
CDR3 DNA: TGTGCCAGCAGTCAACTAGTTAATCAGCCCCAGCATTTT

D gene: TRBD1
clone size: once
V gene: TRBV5-1
J gene: TRBJ1-1
CDR3 protein: CASTDRGMNTEAFF
CDR3 DNA: TGCGCCAGCACGGACAGGGGGATGAACACTGAAGCTTTCTTT

D gene: NA
clone size: NA
V gene: TRBV14
J gene: TRBJ2-6
CDR3 protein: CASSQGFWANVLTF
CDR3 DNA: TGTGCCAGCAGCCAAGGTTTTTGGGCCAACGTCCTGACTTTC

D gene: NA
clone size: NA
V gene: TRBV29-1
J gene: TRBJ1-2
CDR3 protein: CSVPQRGGHGYTF
CDR3 DNA: TGCAGCGTCCCCCAGCGCGGGGGGCACGGCTACACCTTC

D gene: TRBD2
clone size: few
V gene: TRBV20-1
J gene: TRBJ2-1
CDR3 protein: CSASSGTSGYNEQFF
CDR3 DNA: TGCAGTGCTAGTTCCGGGACTAGCGGATATAATGAGCAGTTCTTC

D gene: TRBD1
clone size: few
V gene: TRBV3-1
J gene: TRBJ1-2
CDR3 protein: CASSQDPAGLRDRGSYGYTF
CDR3 DNA: TGTGCCAGCAGCCAAGATCCAGCGGGACTTCGGGACAGGGGATCCTATGGCTACACCTTC